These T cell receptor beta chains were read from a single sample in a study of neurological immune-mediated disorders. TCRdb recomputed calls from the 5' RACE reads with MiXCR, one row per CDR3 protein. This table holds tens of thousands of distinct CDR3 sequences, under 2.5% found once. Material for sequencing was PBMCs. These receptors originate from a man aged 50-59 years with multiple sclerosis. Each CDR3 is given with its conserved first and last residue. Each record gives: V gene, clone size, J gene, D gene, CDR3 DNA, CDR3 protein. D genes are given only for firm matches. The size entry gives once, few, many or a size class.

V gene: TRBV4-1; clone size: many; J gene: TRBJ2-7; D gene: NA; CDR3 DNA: TGCGCCAGCAGCCAATTATTAGGAGGGTTCGGGAGCTCCTACGAGCAGTACTTC; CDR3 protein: CASSQLLGGFGSSYEQYF
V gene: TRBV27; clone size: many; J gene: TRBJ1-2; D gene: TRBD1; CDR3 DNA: TGTGCCAGCAGTCCGAGACAGGGGACGAGCTATGGCTACACCTTC; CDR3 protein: CASSPRQGTSYGYTF
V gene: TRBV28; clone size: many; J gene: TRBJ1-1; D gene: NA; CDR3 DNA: TGTGCCAGCACCCCTGGGAGGGTTCCTGAAGCTTTCTTT; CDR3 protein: CASTPGRVPEAFF
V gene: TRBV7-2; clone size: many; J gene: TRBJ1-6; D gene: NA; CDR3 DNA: TGTGCCAGCAGACGGGCCGACCCAGATTCACCCCTCCACTTT; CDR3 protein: CASRRADPDSPLHF
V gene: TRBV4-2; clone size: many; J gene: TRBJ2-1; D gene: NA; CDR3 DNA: TGTGCCAGCAGCCAAGTCGGACAAGCGATTCACAATGAGCAGTTCTTC; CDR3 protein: CASSQVGQAIHNEQFF
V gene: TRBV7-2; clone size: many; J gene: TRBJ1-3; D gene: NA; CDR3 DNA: TGTGCCAGCAGCTCACAGGGAAACACCATATATTTT; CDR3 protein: CASSSQGNTIYF
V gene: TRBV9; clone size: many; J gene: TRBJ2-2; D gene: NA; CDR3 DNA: TGTGCCAGCAGCGTATATGACGGGGAGCTGTTTTTT; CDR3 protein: CASSVYDGELFF
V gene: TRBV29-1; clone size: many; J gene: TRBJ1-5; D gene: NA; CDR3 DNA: TGCAGCGTTGAAAAGGGGCCAGGGGATAGCAATCAGCCCCAGCATTTT; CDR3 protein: CSVEKGPGDSNQPQHF
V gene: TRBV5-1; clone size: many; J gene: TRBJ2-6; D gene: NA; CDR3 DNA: TGCGCCAGCAGCTTGGGGGCTGGGGCCAACGTCCTGACTTTC; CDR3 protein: CASSLGAGANVLTF
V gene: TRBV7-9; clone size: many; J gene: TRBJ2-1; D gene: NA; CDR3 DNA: TGTGCCAGCAGACAATTGATTGATGAGCAGTTCTTC; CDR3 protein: CASRQLIDEQFF
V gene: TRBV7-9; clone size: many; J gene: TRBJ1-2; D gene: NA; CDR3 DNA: TGTGCCAGCCGCCCGTCCGAGACAGGCAACTATGGCTACACCTTC; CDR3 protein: CASRPSETGNYGYTF
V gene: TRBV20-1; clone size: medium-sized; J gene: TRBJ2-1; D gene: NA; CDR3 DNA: TGCAGTGCCGTATTAGTTGAGCAGTTCTTC; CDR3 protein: CSAVLVEQFF
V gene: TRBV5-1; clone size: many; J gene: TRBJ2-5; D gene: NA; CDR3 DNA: TGCGCCAGCAGCTTGGCCTCTTCGGAACAAGAGACCCAGTACTTC; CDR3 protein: CASSLASSEQETQYF
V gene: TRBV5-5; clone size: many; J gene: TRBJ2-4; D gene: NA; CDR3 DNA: TGTGCCAGCAGCTCCCTAATGGTCGACAGGCTAGCCAAAAACATTCAGTACTTC; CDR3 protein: CASSSLMVDRLAKNIQYF
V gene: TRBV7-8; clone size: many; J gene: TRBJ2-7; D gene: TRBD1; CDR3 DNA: TGTGCCAGCAGCTTAGAGGGCAGGGGGCACTACGAGCAGTACTTC; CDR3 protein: CASSLEGRGHYEQYF
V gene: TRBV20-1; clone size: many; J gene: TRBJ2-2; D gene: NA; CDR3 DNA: TGCAGTGCTAGGGGGGCTGACGCCGGGGAGCTGTTTTTT; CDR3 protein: CSARGADAGELFF
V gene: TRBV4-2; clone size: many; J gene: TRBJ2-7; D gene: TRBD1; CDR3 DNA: TGTGCCAGCAGCCAACCGGGACAGGGCGTCGAGCAGTACTTC; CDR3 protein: CASSQPGQGVEQYF